The 28 T cell receptor beta chains listed next were all sequenced from one sample in a study of blood T cell repertoires in COVID-19. Data came from immunoSEQ multiplex PCR; TCRdb stores just in-frame clones and leaves some out. The table includes around 100,000 clones, around four fifths detected once. The sequenced sample consisted of peripheral blood. The receptors derive from a man in his fifties or sixties with active or convalescent COVID-19.

This clone is a singleton in its sample. J is TRBJ2-2 and V is TRBV7-9; 12 bases align to TRBD2. Germline V gives CDR1 SEHNR, CDR2 FQNEAQ (reference sequence). The CDR3 loop spans 18 amino acids. The V segment lost 9 bases and the J segment 7 bases; nucleotides outside the gene matches: 18. CDR3 region: CARVTSGGLERVIGELFF. CDR3 coding DNA: TGTGCCAGAGTAACTAGCGGGGGGCTCGAGAGGGTGATCGGGGAGCTGTTTTTT.

This chain links TRBV6-2 or TRBV6-3 with TRBJ2-3, with D perhaps matching TRBD1 (5 bases). V was trimmed by 5 bases and J by 0 bases, leaving 18 bases between them. The germline V gene has CDR1 MNHEY and CDR2 SVGEGT. The CDR3 covers 17 residues. CDR3 sequence reads: CASSHARAISSTDTQYF. The CDR3 DNA reads as TGTGCCAGCAGTCACGCCAGGGCGATTTCTAGCACAGATACGCAGTATTTT.

V gene TRBV5-6 combines with J gene TRBJ1-5; D is unresolved. Trimming took 0 bases from V and 11 from J, leaving 15 bases between them. Germline-derived CDR1 and CDR2 are SGHDT and YYEEEE. The CDR3 loop spans 14 amino acids. The CDR3 region is CASSLGGGSRTQHF. CDR3 bases: TGTGCCAGCAGCTTGGGTGGTGGGAGCAGGACCCAGCATTTT.

This sequence joins TRBV6-5 and TRBJ1-1, with D unclear. Germline loops: CDR1 MNHEY, CDR2 SVGAGI. V was shortened by 6 bases and J by 1 base, with 6 bases between the two germline ends. This CDR3 has 12 amino acids. CDR3 amino acids: CASSSPNTEAFF. CDR3 coding DNA: TGTGCCAGCAGCTCCCCGAACACTGAAGCTTTCTTT.

This chain uses TRBV3-1 (or the pseudogene TRBV3-2) with TRBJ2-5; tentative D call: TRBD2 (5 bases). Germline CDR1 and CDR2: LGHDT and YNNKEL (reference sequence). The length of the CDR3 is 15 residues. The ends were cut back, 1 base at V and 5 bases at J, with 14 bases in the middle. For the CDR3, the DNA is TGTGCCAGCAGCCAAGCCGGAGGCATGGCGGAGACCCAGTACTTC. This sequence encodes CASSQAGGMAETQYF.

V usage is TRBV6-5 and J usage is TRBJ2-2, with TRBD1 matching 9 bases. The germline CDR1 and CDR2 sequences are MNHEY and SVGAGI. Losses at the gene ends were 6 bases for V and 3 bases for J; bases not matched to a gene: 5. This CDR3 spans 15 amino acids. CDR3 in amino acids: CASRKGQGYTGELFF. In nucleotides, the CDR3 is TGTGCCAGCAGAAAGGGACAGGGATACACCGGGGAGCTGTTTTTT.

V usage is TRBV4-1 and J usage is TRBJ2-1; 9 bases line up with TRBD1. CDR1 MGHRA and CDR2 YSYEKL come from the germline V gene. Trimming at V came to 3 bases and at J to 7 bases, leaving 7 bases not matched to a gene. This CDR3 has 15 amino acids. This CDR3 is CASSHEPGQGNEQFF. DNA for the CDR3: TGCGCCAGCAGCCATGAACCGGGACAGGGAAATGAGCAGTTCTTC.

V gene TRBV11-3 combines with J gene TRBJ2-1; TRBD1 matches 7 bases. Germline V CDR1 and CDR2: SGHNT, YENEEA. V shed 6 bases and J 4 bases; nucleotides not matched to a gene: 6. This CDR3 contains 14 residues. CDR3 bases: TGTGCCAGCAGTCGGCCGGGACAGTACAATGAGCAGTTCTTC. This encodes CASSRPGQYNEQFF. Filled out from reference TRBV11-3 and TRBJ2-1, the complete variable domain reads EAGVVQSPRYKIIEKKQPVAFWCNPISGHNTLYWYLQNLGQGPELLIRYENEEAVDDSQLPKDRFSAERLKGVDSTLKIQPAELGDSAVYLCASSRPGQYNEQFFGPGTRLTVL.

The CDR3: CAWSGEVDQPQHF. The CDR3 DNA is TGTGCCTGGAGTGGGGAGGTAGATCAGCCCCAGCATTTT. V usage is TRBV30 and J usage is TRBJ1-5; no definite D call. CDR3 length equals 13 residues. Germline assignment: CDR1 GTSNPN and CDR2 SVGIG (reference sequence). Between the trimmed V and J ends, which lost 1 base and 5 bases, there was a span of 9 bases.

The rearrangement links TRBV15 to TRBJ1-2, with 8 nucleotides matching TRBD1. CDR1 LNHNV and CDR2 YYDKDF come from the germline V gene (reference sequence). V gave up 1 base and J gave up 4 bases; unmatched junction bases: 5. CDR3 length equals 15 residues. CDR3 residues: CATSRAGQGTYGYTF. DNA for the CDR3: TGTGCCACCAGCAGAGCCGGACAGGGAACCTATGGCTACACCTTC. The full variable domain, with the rest looked up from reference TRBV15 and TRBJ1-2, is DAMVIQNPRYQVTQFGKPVTLSCSQTLNHNVMYWYQQKSSQAPKLLFHYYDKDFNNEADTPDNFQSRRPNTSFCFLDIRSPGLGDTAMYLCATSRAGQGTYGYTFGSGTRLTVV.

The chain uses TRBV5-1 and TRBJ2-5; 7 nucleotides line up with TRBD2. Germline V gives CDR1 SGHRS, CDR2 YFSETQ. There are 14 residues in the CDR3. V trimming: 7 bases; J trimming: 5 bases; junction bases outside the gene matches: 11. The CDR3 DNA is TGCGCCAGCCGCGGGGGACTACCTCGGGAGACCCAGTACTTC. Translated, it gives CASRGGLPRETQYF.

The chain recombines TRBV7-6 with TRBJ2-7; 8 bases are shared with TRBD1. The CDR3 spans 15 residues. CDR1 is SGHVS and CDR2 is FNYEAQ in the germline V gene. Trimming took 5 bases from V and 2 from J; bases not matched to a gene: 8. This CDR3 reads CASSLTGTGTYEQYF. The CDR3 DNA follows: TGTGCCAGCAGCCTTACCGGGACAGGAACCTACGAGCAGTACTTC.

This chain joins TRBV29-1 and TRBJ1-2; 10 positions match TRBD1. From germline, CDR1 is SQVTM and CDR2 ANQGSEA. The V gene end was trimmed by 6 bases and the J gene end by 2 bases; junction bases not matched to a gene: 3. The length of the CDR3 is 13 residues. In nucleotides, the CDR3 is TGCAGCGTCCCGGGACAGGGGAACTATGGCTACACCTTC. Its translation is CSVPGQGNYGYTF.

The CDR3 loop reads CASSRARETQYF. As DNA, the CDR3 is TGTGCCAGCAGCCGAGCGCGGGAGACCCAGTACTTC. This chain links TRBV11-2 with TRBJ2-5, with D unclear. There are 12 residues in the CDR3. Per the germline V gene, CDR1 is SGHAT and CDR2 is FQNNGV. The V end lost 5 bases, the J end lost 5 bases, and 9 bases lay between the germline ends.

The V gene is TRBV29-1, the J gene TRBJ2-1; 8 bases map to TRBD1. The CDR3 has 14 residues. After removal of 6 bases from V and 1 base from J, the junction contained 5 bases not matched to a gene. CDR1 SQVTM and CDR2 ANQGSEA come from the germline V gene. Here the CDR3 reads CSVQNRGSYNEQFF. In DNA form, the CDR3 reads TGCAGCGTGCAAAACAGGGGGTCCTACAATGAGCAGTTCTTC.

Comment on this clone: One end of the junction does not line up with germline, which may come from a read error. The chain uses TRBV6-5 and TRBJ1-5, with TRBD1 matching over 8 bases. Per germline, CDR1 MNHEY and CDR2 SVGAGI. The CDR3 totals 12 residues. The CDR3 region is CASSNRQGAEYF. Written as DNA, the CDR3 is TGTGCCAGCAGCAACCGGCAGGGGGCTGAGTATTTT.

The chain joins TRBV25-1 to TRBJ1-2; tentatively, D is TRBD1 (6 bases). This CDR3 has 12 amino acids. Trimming shortened V by 4 bases and J by 5 bases, and 8 bases separated the two germline ends. Per the germline V gene, CDR1 is MGHDK and CDR2 is SYGVNS. The CDR3 DNA reads TGTGCCAGCAGTGTGGGGGCTTATGGCTACACCTTC. This translates into CASSVGAYGYTF.

CDR3 sequence (DNA): TGTGCCAGCAGCTGGGGGACAGGCGGCGGGGAGCTGTTTTTT. Residues: CASSWGTGGGELFF. V and J are TRBV5-5 and TRBJ2-2, with 8 bases matching TRBD1. The germline V gene has CDR1 SGHKS and CDR2 YYEKEE (reference sequence). There are 14 residues in the CDR3. Germline trimming cut 3 bases from V and 7 bases from J; bases unmatched to any gene: 5.

This chain uses TRBV5-5 with TRBJ2-2; D uncertain. Germline loops: CDR1 SGHKS, CDR2 YYEKEE (reference sequence). This CDR3 has 14 amino acids. Between the trimmed V and J ends, which lost 5 bases and 1 base, there was a span of 9 bases. The chain's CDR3 is CASSPQLNTGELFF. The CDR3 DNA reads as TGTGCCAGCAGTCCACAGCTGAACACCGGGGAGCTGTTTTTT.

This clone turned up a few times. The rearrangement links TRBV5-5 to TRBJ2-2, with 10 bases lining up with TRBD2. V dropped 4 bases and J dropped 9; count of bases not matched to a gene: 9. Germline-derived CDR1 and CDR2 are SGHKS and YYEKEE (reference sequence). The CDR3 is 15 amino acids. The DNA for the CDR3 is TGTGCCAGCAGCGCCAGACTAGCGGGCGCACGGGAGCTGTTTTTT. Translated, it gives CASSARLAGARELFF.

The chain joins TRBV7-2 to TRBJ2-6, with D unclear. This CDR3 has 18 amino acids. The germline V and J ends were trimmed by 3 bases and 0 bases, with 15 bases remaining between them. Germline V gene data show CDR1 as SGHTA and CDR2 as FQGNSA. The CDR3 spells CASSFTIRVPSGANVLTF. The CDR3 DNA follows: TGTGCCAGCAGCTTCACCATCCGGGTCCCCTCTGGGGCCAACGTCCTGACTTTC.

The chain links TRBV5-1 to TRBJ1-1; TRBD1 aligns across 7 bases. With V trimmed by 4 bases and J by 4 bases, 7 bases remained unmatched. Germline V gene data show CDR1 as SGHRS and CDR2 as YFSETQ. This CDR3 spans 14 amino acids. The CDR3 nucleotides read TGCGCCAGCAGCCCACAAGGGGGCGTCACTGAAGCTTTCTTT. This translates into CASSPQGGVTEAFF.

V is TRBV19 and J is TRBJ2-1, with TRBD1 matching over 9 bases. V gave up 5 bases and J gave up 7 bases; unmatched junction bases: 9. Germline V gene lookup returns CDR1 LNHDA and CDR2 SQIVND (reference sequence). This CDR3 has 15 amino acids. CDR3 nucleotide sequence: TGTGCCAGTAGTTCGCCCGGGACAGGGTTAAATGAGCAGTTCTTC. It is translated as CASSSPGTGLNEQFF.

The chain joins TRBV5-4 to TRBJ2-5; no clear D gene. Deletions cut 4 bases from V and 1 base from J, with 5 bases between. The CDR3 has 12 residues. Germline values: CDR1 SGHNT, CDR2 YYREEE (reference sequence). CDR3 region: CASSRSQETQYF. In DNA, the CDR3 is TGTGCCAGCAGCCGGTCCCAAGAGACCCAGTACTTC.

This chain connects TRBV7-3 to TRBJ2-1; 10 positions agree with TRBD1. V was pared by 8 bases and J by 7 bases, with 14 bases of the junction left unmatched. This CDR3 has 16 amino acids. Per germline, CDR1 SGHTA and CDR2 FQGTGA. Here the CDR3 DNA reads TGTGCCAGCGGTCATCGGGGACAGGGGACACGGAATGAGCAGTTCTTC. Encoded protein: CASGHRGQGTRNEQFF.

The chain is built from TRBV20-1 and TRBJ2-5, with no clear D. V was clipped by 4 bases and J by 5 bases, with 8 bases between them. The CDR3 length is 11 residues. Germline V lookup: CDR1 DFQATT, CDR2 SNEGSKA (reference sequence). CDR3 protein: CSATPTETQYF. CDR3 coding DNA: TGCAGTGCTACCCCGACTGAGACCCAGTACTTC.

This chain uses TRBV6-5 with TRBJ2-3, with 8 bases fitting TRBD2. This CDR3 is 14 amino acids long. CDR1 is MNHEY, CDR2 SVGAGI, per germline. V lost 6 bases, J lost 4 bases, and 6 bases stayed unmatched. The CDR3 loop reads CASSQAGGADTQYF. The CDR3 region has the DNA TGTGCCAGCAGCCAAGCCGGGGGGGCAGATACGCAGTATTTT.

The rearrangement joins TRBV11-2 to TRBJ1-2; 8 nucleotides line up with TRBD1. The CDR3 contains 14 residues. The germline gives CDR1 SGHAT, CDR2 FQNNGV. Germline trimming cut 1 base from V and 7 bases from J; bases unmatched to any gene: 5. Here the CDR3 reads CASSLGQGRGGYTF. The CDR3 coding sequence is TGTGCCAGCAGCTTAGGACAGGGGAGAGGTGGCTACACCTTC. Full variable domain (missing parts from reference TRBV11-2 and TRBJ1-2): EAGVAQSPRYKIIEKRQSVAFWCNPISGHATLYWYQQILGQGPKLLIQFQNNGVVDDSQLPKDRFSAERLKGVDSTLKIQPAKLEDSAVYLCASSLGQGRGGYTFGSGTRLTVV.